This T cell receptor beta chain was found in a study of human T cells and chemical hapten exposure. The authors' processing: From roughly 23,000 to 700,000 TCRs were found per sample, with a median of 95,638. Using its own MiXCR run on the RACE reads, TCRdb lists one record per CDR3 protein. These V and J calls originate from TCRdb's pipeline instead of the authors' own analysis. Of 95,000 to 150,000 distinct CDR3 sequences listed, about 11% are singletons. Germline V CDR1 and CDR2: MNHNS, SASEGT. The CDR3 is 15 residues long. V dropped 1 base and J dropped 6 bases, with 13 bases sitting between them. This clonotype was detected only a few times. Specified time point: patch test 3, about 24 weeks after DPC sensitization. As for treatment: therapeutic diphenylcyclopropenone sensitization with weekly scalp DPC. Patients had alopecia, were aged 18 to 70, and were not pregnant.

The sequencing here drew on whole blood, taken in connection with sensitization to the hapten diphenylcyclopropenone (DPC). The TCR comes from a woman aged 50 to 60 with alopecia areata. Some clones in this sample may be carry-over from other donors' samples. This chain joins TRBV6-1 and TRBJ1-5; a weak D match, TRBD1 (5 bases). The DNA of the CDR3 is TGTGCCAGCAGTGAAGGGAAGGGGACGAGTCAGCCCCAGCATTTT. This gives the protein CASSEGKGTSQPQHF.